What follows describes a single TCR beta chain. Source study methods: Estimation of nucleated cell counts relied on the amplification of reference gene primers. The repertoire was sequenced with immunoSEQ multiplex PCR; TCRdb's copy has only in-frame clones and lacks some. That table is the source of V, J and clone size, and D and trimming were worked out from the DNA. The sample lists some 190,000 clones; about 88% were seen once. The sample belongs to a study of blood T cell repertoires in COVID-19. As for the study in general: Sample material is recorded as cDNA or gDNA derived from T cells, B-cell-depleted T cells, or PBMCs.

The V gene lost 5 bases and the J gene lost 2 bases, with 12 bases spanning the gap. Looked up from germline, CDR1 is SGHRS and CDR2 is YFSETQ. CDR3 size: 14 residues. The chain links TRBV5-1 to TRBJ2-3; no firm D call. The sequence derives from a man aged 25 to 40 with acute or convalescent COVID-19. The specimen sequenced was peripheral blood. CDR3 DNA sequence: TGCGCCAGCAGATCCAGCAGGTACACAGATACGCAGTATTTT. Its protein is CASRSSRYTDTQYF.